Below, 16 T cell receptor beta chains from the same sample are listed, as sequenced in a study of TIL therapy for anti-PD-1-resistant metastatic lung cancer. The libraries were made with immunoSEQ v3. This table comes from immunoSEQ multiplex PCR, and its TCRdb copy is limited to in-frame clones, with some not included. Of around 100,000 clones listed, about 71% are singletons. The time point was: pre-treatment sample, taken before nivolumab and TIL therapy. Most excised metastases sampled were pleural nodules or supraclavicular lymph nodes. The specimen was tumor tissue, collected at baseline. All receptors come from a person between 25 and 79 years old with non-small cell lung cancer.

The CDR3 sequence is CASSPTEDTQYF. As DNA, the CDR3 is TGTGCCAGCTCACCGACAGAAGATACGCAGTATTTT. V and J are TRBV18 and TRBJ2-3; maybe TRBD1 (5 bases). Per the germline V gene, CDR1 is KGHSH and CDR2 is LQKENI. The CDR3 consists of 12 residues. V was trimmed by 3 bases and J by 5 bases, leaving 6 bases between them.

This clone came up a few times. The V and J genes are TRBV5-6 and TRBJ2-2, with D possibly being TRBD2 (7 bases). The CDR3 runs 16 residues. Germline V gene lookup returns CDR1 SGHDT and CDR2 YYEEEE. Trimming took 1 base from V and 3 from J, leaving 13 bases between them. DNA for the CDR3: TGTGCCAGCAGCTTGTTCGGGGGGCTTGACACCGGGGAGCTGTTTTTT. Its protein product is CASSLFGGLDTGELFF.

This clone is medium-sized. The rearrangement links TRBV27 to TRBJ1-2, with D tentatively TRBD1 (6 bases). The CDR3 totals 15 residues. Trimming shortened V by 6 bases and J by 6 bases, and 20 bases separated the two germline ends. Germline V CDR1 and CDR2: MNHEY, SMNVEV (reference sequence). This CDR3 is CASRELGGRSDGYTF. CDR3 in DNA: TGTGCCAGCAGGGAGTTGGGGGGCCGATCGGATGGCTACACCTTC.

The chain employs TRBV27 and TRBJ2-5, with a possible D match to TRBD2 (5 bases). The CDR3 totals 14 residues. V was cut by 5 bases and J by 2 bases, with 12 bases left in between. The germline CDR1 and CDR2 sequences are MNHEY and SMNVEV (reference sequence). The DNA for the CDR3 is TGTGCCAGCAGTCCCGCGGGTTGGCAAGAGACCCAGTACTTC. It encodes CASSPAGWQETQYF.

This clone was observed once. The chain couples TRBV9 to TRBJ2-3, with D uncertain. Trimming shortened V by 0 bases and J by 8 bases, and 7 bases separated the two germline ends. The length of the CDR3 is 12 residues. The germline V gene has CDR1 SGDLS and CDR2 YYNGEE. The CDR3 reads CASSVALGTQYF. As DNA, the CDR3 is TGTGCCAGCAGCGTAGCTTTGGGTACGCAGTATTTT.

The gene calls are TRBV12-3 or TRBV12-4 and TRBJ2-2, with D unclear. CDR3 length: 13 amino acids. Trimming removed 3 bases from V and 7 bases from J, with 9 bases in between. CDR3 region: CASSFPQIGELFF. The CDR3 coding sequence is TGTGCCAGCAGTTTTCCTCAAATCGGGGAGCTGTTTTTT.

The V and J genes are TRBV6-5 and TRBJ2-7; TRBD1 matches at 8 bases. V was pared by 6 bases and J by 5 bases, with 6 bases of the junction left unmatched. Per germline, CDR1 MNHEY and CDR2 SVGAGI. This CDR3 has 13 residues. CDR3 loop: CASSRGQGHEQYF. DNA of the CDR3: TGTGCCAGCAGCCGAGGACAGGGCCACGAGCAGTACTTC.

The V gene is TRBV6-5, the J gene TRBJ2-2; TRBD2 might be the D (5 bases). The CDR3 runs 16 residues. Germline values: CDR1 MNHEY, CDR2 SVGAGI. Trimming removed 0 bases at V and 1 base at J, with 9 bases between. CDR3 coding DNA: TGTGCCAGCAGTTACTCACCCCGGGGGAACACCGGGGAGCTGTTTTTT. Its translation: CASSYSPRGNTGELFF.

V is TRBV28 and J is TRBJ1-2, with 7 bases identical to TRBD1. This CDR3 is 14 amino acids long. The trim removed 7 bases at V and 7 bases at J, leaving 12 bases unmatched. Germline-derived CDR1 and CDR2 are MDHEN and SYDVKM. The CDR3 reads CASTLGIGGGGYTF. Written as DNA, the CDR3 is TGTGCCAGCACACTGGGGATAGGGGGCGGTGGCTACACCTTC.

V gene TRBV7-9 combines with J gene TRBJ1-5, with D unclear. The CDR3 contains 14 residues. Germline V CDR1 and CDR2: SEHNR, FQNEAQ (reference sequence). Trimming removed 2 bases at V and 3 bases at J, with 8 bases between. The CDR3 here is CASSLMGSNQPQHF. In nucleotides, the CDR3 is TGTGCCAGCAGCTTAATGGGGTCCAATCAGCCCCAGCATTTT.

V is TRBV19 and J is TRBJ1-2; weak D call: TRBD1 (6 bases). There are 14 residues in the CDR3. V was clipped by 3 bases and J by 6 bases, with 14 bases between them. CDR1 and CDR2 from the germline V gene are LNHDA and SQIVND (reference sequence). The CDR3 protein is CASSIERGAHGYTF. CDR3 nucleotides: TGTGCCAGTAGTATCGAACGGGGGGCGCATGGCTACACCTTC.

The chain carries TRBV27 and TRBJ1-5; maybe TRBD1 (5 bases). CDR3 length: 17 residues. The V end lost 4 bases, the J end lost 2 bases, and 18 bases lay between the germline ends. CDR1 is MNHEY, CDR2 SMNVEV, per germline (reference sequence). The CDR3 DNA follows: TGTGCCAGCAGTTCCCAAATAGGGGTTTATGGCAATCAGCCCCAGCATTTT. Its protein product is CASSSQIGVYGNQPQHF.

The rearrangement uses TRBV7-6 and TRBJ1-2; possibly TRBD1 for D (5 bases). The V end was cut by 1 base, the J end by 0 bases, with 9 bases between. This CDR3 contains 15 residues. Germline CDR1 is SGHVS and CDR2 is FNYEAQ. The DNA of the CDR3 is TGTGCCAGCAGCTTAGGCCAGGGAGCTAACTATGGCTACACCTTC. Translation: CASSLGQGANYGYTF.

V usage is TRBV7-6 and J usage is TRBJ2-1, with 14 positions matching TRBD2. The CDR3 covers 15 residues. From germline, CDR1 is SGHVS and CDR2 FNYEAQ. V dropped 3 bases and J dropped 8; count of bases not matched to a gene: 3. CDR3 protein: CASSLGLAGDYEQFF. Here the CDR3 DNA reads TGTGCCAGCAGCTTGGGACTAGCGGGAGACTATGAGCAGTTCTTC.

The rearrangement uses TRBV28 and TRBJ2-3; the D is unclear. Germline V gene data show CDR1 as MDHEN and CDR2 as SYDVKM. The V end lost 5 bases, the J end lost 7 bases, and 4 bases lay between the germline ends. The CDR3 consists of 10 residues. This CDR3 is CASSRYTQYF. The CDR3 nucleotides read TGTGCCAGCAGTCGATATACGCAGTATTTT.

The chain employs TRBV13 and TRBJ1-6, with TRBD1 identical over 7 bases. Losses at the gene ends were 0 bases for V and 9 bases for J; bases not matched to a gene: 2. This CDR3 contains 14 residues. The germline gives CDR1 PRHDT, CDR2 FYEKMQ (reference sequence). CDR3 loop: CASSLGDRTSPLHF. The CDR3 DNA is TGTGCCAGCAGCTTAGGGGACAGGACTTCACCCCTCCACTTT.